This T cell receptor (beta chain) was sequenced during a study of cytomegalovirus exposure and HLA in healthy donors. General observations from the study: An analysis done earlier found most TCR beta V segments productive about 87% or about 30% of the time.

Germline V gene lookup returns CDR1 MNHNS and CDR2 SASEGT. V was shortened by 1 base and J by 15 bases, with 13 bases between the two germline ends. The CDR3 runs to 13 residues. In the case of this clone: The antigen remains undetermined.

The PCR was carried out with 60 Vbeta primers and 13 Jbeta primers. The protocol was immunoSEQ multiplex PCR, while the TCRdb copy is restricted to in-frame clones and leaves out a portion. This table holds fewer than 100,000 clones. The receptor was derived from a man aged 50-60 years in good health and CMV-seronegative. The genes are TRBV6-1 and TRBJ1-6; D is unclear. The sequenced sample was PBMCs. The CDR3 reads CASSEGWSSVLHF. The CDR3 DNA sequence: TGTGCCAGCAGTGAAGGGTGGAGCTCGGTCCTCCACTTT.